Given below is one T cell receptor (beta chain) in context. The target antigen is unknown. This sample was taken from a study of breast tumors, draining lymph nodes, adjacent tissues. The lymph nodes were axillary draining lymph nodes from breast cancer patients. Points from the study as a whole: The data were judged consistent with most tumor T cells coming from lymph node and expanding in tumor. Tumor repertoires ranked between lymph nodes and nontumor tissue in diversity, with V and J gene preferences. Luminal-like breast cancer showed significantly greater tumor-nontumor repertoire similarity than basal-like breast cancer did. The lymph node origin of tumor T cells was framed as consistent with a hypothesis, not demonstrated.

TCRdb analysed the multiplex PCR reads with MiXCR anew, one entry per CDR3 protein. The sample consists of roughly 220,000 distinct CDR3 sequences, 34% of them appearing once. CDR3 length: 13 residues. V was cut by 7 bases and J by 5 bases, with 13 bases left in between. J is TRBJ2-3 and V is TRBV12-3 or TRBV12-4; the D call may be TRBD1 or TRBD2 (5 bases each). Specimen: axillary lymph node tissue. The source is a female donor with breast cancer. Some clones in this sample may be carry-over from other donors' samples. The CDR3 bases are TGTGCCAGCACCCTGGGGGTCATAGATACGCAGTATTTT. Translation: CASTLGVIDTQYF.